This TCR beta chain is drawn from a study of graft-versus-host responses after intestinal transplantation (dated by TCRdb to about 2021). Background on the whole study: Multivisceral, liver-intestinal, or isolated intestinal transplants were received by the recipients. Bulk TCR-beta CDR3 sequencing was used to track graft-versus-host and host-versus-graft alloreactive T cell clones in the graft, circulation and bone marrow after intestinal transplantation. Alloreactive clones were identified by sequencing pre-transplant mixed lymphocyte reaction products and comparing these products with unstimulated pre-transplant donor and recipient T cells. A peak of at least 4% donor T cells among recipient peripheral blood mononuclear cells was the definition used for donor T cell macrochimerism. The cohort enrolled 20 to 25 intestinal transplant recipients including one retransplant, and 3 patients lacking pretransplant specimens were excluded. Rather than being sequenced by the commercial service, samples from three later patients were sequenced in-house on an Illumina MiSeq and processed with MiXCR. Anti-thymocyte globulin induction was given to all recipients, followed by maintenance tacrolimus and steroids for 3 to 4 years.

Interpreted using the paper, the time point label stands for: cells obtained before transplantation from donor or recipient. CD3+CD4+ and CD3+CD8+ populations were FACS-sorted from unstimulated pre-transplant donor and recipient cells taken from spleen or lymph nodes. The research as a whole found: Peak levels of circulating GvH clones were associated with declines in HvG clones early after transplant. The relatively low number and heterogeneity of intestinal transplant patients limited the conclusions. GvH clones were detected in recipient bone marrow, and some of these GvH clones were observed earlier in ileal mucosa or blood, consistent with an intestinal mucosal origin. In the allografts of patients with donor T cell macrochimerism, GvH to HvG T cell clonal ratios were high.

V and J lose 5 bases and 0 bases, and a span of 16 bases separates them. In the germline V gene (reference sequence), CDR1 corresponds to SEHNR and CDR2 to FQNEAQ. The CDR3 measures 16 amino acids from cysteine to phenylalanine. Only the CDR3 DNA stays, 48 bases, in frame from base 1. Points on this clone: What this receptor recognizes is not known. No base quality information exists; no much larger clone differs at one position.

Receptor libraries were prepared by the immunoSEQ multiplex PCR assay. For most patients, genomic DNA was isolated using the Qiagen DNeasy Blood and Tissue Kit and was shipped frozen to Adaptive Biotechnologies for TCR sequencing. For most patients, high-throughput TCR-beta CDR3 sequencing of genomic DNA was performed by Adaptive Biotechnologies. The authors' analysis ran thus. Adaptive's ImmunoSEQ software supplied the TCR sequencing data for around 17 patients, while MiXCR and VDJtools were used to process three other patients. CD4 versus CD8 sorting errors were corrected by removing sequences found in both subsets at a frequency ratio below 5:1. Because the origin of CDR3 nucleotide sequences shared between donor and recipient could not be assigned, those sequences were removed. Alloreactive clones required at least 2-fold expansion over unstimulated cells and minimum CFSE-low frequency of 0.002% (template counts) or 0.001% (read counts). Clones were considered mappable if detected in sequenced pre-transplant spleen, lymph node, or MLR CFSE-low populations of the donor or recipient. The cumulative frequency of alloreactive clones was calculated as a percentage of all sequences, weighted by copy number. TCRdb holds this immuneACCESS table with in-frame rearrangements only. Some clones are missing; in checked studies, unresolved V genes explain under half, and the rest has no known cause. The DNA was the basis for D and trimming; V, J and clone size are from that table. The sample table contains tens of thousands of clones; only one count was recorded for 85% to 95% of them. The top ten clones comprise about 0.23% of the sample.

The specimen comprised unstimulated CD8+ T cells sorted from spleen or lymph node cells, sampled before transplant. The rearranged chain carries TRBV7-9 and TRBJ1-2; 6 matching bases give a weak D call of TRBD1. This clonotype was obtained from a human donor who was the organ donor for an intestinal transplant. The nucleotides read TGTGCCAGCAGCCCGACAAACAGGGAAGCTAACTATGGCTACACCTTC. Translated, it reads CASSPTNREANYGYTF. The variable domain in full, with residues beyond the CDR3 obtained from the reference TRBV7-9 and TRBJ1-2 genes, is DTGVSQNPRHKITKRGQNVTFRCDPISEHNRLYWYRQTLGQGPEFLTYFQNEAQLEKSRLLSDRFSAERPKGSFSTLEIQRTEQGDSAMYLCASSPTNREANYGYTFGSGTRLTVV.